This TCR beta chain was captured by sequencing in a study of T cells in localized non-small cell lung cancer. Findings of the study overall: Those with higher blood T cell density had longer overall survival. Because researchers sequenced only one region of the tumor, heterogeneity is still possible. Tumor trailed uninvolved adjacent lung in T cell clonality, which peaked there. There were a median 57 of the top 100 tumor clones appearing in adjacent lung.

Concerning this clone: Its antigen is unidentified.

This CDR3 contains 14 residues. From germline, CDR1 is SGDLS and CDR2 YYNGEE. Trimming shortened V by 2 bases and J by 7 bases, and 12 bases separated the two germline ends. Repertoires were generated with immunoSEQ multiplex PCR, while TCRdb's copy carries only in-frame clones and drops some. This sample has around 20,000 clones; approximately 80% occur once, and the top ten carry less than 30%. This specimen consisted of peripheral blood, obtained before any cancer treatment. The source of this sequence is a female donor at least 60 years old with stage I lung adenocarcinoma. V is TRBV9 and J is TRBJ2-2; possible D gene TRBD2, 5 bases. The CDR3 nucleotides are TGTGCCAGCAGCGTCCGGGTGGGGAGCGGGGAGCTGTTTTTT. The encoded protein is CASSVRVGSGELFF.